The 17 T cell receptor beta chains listed next were all sequenced from one sample in a study of blood T cells in healthy people across ages. It was with a sample-barcoded 5' primer and a J-beta primer mix that a second PCR of roughly 7 to 12 cycles was run. TCRdb re-analysed the 5' RACE reads in MiXCR, keeping a single row per CDR3 protein. The sample has around 1,500,000 distinct CDR3 sequences; over 25% are singletons. Source material: blood. The receptor source for this set is a woman aged 25 to 39 in good health.

This clonotype was recorded a few times. The V gene is TRBV4-1, the J gene TRBJ2-1; 9 bases line up with TRBD2. CDR3 length equals 13 residues. The V gene's germline CDR1 is MGHRA and CDR2 YSYEKL. J was trimmed by 12 bases and V by 6 bases; bases with no gene match: 9. CDR3 region: CASSQLLSGGQFF. DNA of the CDR3: TGCGCCAGCAGTCAACTCCTTAGCGGGGGGCAGTTCTTC.

Note on this clonotype: A single base separates this from a much larger clone, so it may be a read error. CDR3 sequence reads: CRAMQTTYEQYF. The CDR3 DNA is TGCAGGGCTATGCAAACAACCTACGAGCAGTACTTC. The rearrangement links TRBV20-1 to TRBJ2-7; D not certain. CDR1 and CDR2 (germline): DFQATT, SNEGSKA (reference sequence). CDR3 length: 12 residues.

The table lists this clonotype with many counts. The rearrangement links TRBV29-1 to TRBJ1-4; tentative D call: TRBD1 (5 bases). In germline, CDR1 is SQVTM, CDR2 ANQGSEA. V gave up 5 bases and J gave up 8 bases, with 12 bases separating them. This CDR3 contains 12 residues. The CDR3 sequence: CSVPGEGEKLFF. In DNA form, the CDR3 reads TGCAGCGTTCCCGGGGAGGGGGAAAAACTGTTTTTT.

This clonotype was recorded many times. The chain couples TRBV7-2 to TRBJ1-2; D is unresolved. The CDR3 totals 14 residues. Trimming stripped 1 base from V and 5 bases from J, with 11 bases between. Germline V gene data show CDR1 as SGHTA and CDR2 as FQGNSA. The CDR3 sequence is CASSLEATAYGYTF. CDR3 bases: TGTGCCAGCAGCTTAGAGGCGACTGCGTATGGCTACACCTTC.

This clonotype was seen only once. With a much larger clone just one base away, this may be a read error. The V and J genes are TRBV4-3 and TRBJ2-7; D is ambiguous. Deletions cut 4 bases from V and 7 bases from J, with 20 bases between. CDR1 and CDR2 (germline): LGHNA, YSLEER. This CDR3 comprises 15 residues. CDR3 region: CASSPTSARTNEQYF. CDR3 nucleotide sequence: TGCGCCAGCAGCCCGACTTCTGCCCGCACCAATGAGCAGTACTTC.

This clonotype was picked up many times. The chain uses TRBV10-3 and TRBJ2-7, with 13 bases lining up with TRBD2. Germline V gene data show CDR1 as ENHRY and CDR2 as SYGVKD. V shed 3 bases and J 3 bases; nucleotides not matched to a gene: 2. This CDR3 has 15 residues. The CDR3 DNA reads as TGTGCCATCAGTGATAGGACTAGCGGGAGCTACGAGCAGTACTTC. It is translated as CAISDRTSGSYEQYF.

The chain employs TRBV7-2 and TRBJ1-3; unclear D gene. The CDR3 is 12 residues long. The germline CDR1 and CDR2 sequences are SGHTA and FQGNSA. The V end lost 1 base, the J end lost 8 bases, and 6 bases lay between the germline ends. The CDR3 DNA reads as TGTGCCAGCAGCTTAGTGAGGGACACCATATATTTT. Translating gives CASSLVRDTIYF.

This clonotype showed up many times. This chain joins TRBV7-9 and TRBJ2-7; tentative D call: TRBD2 (7 bases). This CDR3 is built from 14 residues. CDR1 is SEHNR and CDR2 is FQNEAQ in the germline V gene (reference sequence). The V and J ends lost 3 bases and 5 bases respectively, with 14 bases between them. CDR3 sequence: CASSFTGGGNEQYF. The DNA for the CDR3 is TGTGCCAGCAGCTTCACGGGGGGCGGAAACGAGCAGTACTTC.

This chain connects TRBV7-3 to TRBJ2-1; D is possibly TRBD2 (7 bases). V was shortened by 8 bases and J by 5 bases, with 16 bases between the two germline ends. Per the germline V gene, CDR1 is SGHTA and CDR2 is FQGTGA. The CDR3 runs 14 residues. CDR3 residues: CASLDGGTNNEQFF. The CDR3 nucleotides read TGTGCCAGCTTGGACGGGGGGACAAACAATGAGCAGTTCTTC.

CDR3 residues: CASSLQGTSSYNEQFF. Here the CDR3 DNA reads TGTGCCAGCAGCTTACAAGGGACTAGCTCCTACAATGAGCAGTTCTTC. The chain joins TRBV11-2 to TRBJ2-1; 8 bases line up with TRBD2. The CDR3 length is 16 residues. V gave up 2 bases and J gave up 0 bases; unmatched junction bases: 3. CDR1 is SGHAT and CDR2 is FQNNGV in the germline V gene.

At least ten counts were recorded for this clonotype. The V gene is TRBV4-3, the J gene TRBJ2-7; D possibly uses TRBD1 or TRBD2 (5 bases each). V dropped 1 base and J dropped 6 bases, with 10 bases sitting between them. CDR3 size: 13 residues. Germline V gene lookup returns CDR1 LGHNA and CDR2 YSLEER. The CDR3 region has the DNA TGCGCCAGCAGCCAAGTGAGGGGTGGCGAGCAGTACTTC. It codes for CASSQVRGGEQYF.

There are a few counts of this clonotype. The chain recombines TRBV29-1 with TRBJ2-5; 7 positions match TRBD1. This CDR3 has 11 amino acids. V lost 5 bases and J lost 4; bases outside the gene matches: 1. CDR1 SQVTM and CDR2 ANQGSEA come from the germline V gene. The CDR3 DNA reads as TGCAGCGTTCGGACAGGAGAGACCCAGTACTTC. It is translated as CSVRTGETQYF.

This clonotype was counted only a few times. J is TRBJ2-5 and V is TRBV2; 8 nucleotides agree with TRBD1. The end of the DNA fits TRBJ2-7 better, so the J call may be wrong. CDR1 is SNHLY and CDR2 is FYNNEI in the germline V gene. This CDR3 has 13 amino acids. Written as DNA, the CDR3 is TGTGCCAGCACCCTCGACAGGGGTGGCGAGCAGTACTTC. It is translated as CASTLDRGGEQYF.

This chain joins TRBV4-3 and TRBJ2-7, with D perhaps TRBD1 or TRBD2 (5 bases each). In germline, CDR1 is LGHNA, CDR2 YSLEER. Trimming took 4 bases from V and 3 from J, leaving 16 bases between them. This CDR3 is 15 amino acids long. The DNA of the CDR3 is TGCGCCAGCAGCCTGTACCGGGACGGATACTACGAGCAGTACTTC. This gives the protein CASSLYRDGYYEQYF.

This clonotype was seen repeatedly, ten times or more. The rearrangement joins TRBV6-6 to TRBJ2-7, with TRBD1 matching over 7 bases. Germline V gene sequence: CDR1 MNHNY, CDR2 SVGAGI (reference sequence). The J segment lost 3 bases and the V segment lost 8 bases, leaving 10 bases of the junction unmatched. The CDR3 totals 14 residues. In nucleotides, the CDR3 is TGTGCCAGCGGAGGTACAGGGGTGGGCTACGAGCAGTACTTC. Encoded protein: CASGGTGVGYEQYF.

This clonotype was counted once. A single base separates this from a much larger clone, so it may be a read error. The CDR3 is CATSEVTENYGYTF. The CDR3 bases are TGTGCCACCAGTGAGGTGACAGAAAACTATGGCTACACCTTC. The genes are TRBV24-1 and TRBJ1-2, with a weak D call TRBD1 (5 bases). Trimming took 4 bases from V and 2 from J, leaving 10 bases between them. The CDR3 sequence is 14 residues long. Germline values: CDR1 KGHDR, CDR2 SFDVKD.

The chain employs TRBV5-1 and TRBJ1-1; D is ambiguous. The CDR3 contains 14 residues. The V end was cut by 2 bases, the J end by 1 base, with 9 bases between. Germline-derived CDR1 and CDR2 are SGHRS and YFSETQ. This CDR3 reads CASSFAKGNTEAFF. The CDR3 DNA follows: TGCGCCAGCAGCTTCGCGAAAGGGAACACTGAAGCTTTCTTT.